This TCR beta chain was recovered during a study of T cell responses to AZD1222 COVID-19 vaccine. The CDR3 length is 12 residues. Germline V lookup: CDR1 SGHDN, CDR2 FVKESK. V lost 0 bases and J lost 7, with 7 bases in between. Assay used: immunoSEQ multiplex PCR; TCRdb lists only in-frame clones, some missing. The sample comprises approximately 150,000 clones, roughly 90% of which are singletons, and 4.3% rests with the top ten. This clone was seen only once. This sample comprised peripheral blood, obtained 28 days after the second AZD1222 dose. The rearrangement links TRBV14 to TRBJ2-7; unclear D gene. This receptor was obtained from an adult who received the AZD1222 COVID-19 vaccine. CDR3 sequence: CASSQDFWEQYF. CDR3 sequence (DNA): TGTGCCAGCAGCCAAGATTTTTGGGAGCAGTACTTC.